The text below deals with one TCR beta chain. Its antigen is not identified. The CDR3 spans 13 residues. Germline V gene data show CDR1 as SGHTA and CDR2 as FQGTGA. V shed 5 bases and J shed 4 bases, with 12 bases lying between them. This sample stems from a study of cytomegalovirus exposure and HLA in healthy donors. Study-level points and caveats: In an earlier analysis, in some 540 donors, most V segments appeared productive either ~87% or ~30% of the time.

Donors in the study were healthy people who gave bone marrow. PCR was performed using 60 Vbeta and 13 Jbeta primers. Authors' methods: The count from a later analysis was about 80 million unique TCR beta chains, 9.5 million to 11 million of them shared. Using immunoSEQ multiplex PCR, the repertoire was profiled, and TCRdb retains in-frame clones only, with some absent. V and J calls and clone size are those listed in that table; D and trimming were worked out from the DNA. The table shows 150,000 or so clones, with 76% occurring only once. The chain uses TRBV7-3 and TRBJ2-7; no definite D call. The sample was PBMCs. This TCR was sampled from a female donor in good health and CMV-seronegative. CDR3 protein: CASSPMGQYEQYF. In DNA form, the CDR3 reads TGTGCCAGCAGCCCAATGGGCCAATACGAGCAGTACTTC.